This passage covers 30 T cell receptor beta chains from one sample sequenced in a study of T cell responses to AZD1222 COVID-19 vaccine. Only in-frame clones appear in the TCRdb table, and some are missing; sequencing was by immunoSEQ multiplex PCR. The sample shows 130,000 to 150,000 clones, approximately 94% of them seen only once. Here the sequenced sample was peripheral blood, taken on day 0 of AZD1222 vaccination. These receptors all come from an adult in good health.

The chain carries TRBV3-1 (or the pseudogene TRBV3-2) and TRBJ2-7; D is possibly TRBD2 (6 bases). Germline CDR1 is LGHDT and CDR2 is YNNKEL (reference sequence). The CDR3 is made up of 15 amino acids. With 0 bases removed from V and 7 bases from J, the gap between germline ends came to 16 bases. As DNA, the CDR3 is TGTGCCAGCAGCCAAGAACTAGCTCTTAGTCTGGAGCAGTACTTC. It codes for CASSQELALSLEQYF.

This clone was detected only a few times. This rearrangement joins TRBV7-9 to TRBJ2-2; D unclear. With 2 bases removed from V and 4 bases from J, the gap between germline ends came to 5 bases. Germline CDR1 SEHNR, CDR2 FQNEAQ (reference sequence). CDR3 length: 13 amino acids. In DNA, the CDR3 is TGTGCCAGCAGCTTAACAAGCACCGGGGAGCTGTTTTTT. It codes for CASSLTSTGELFF.

This rearrangement joins TRBV12-3 or TRBV12-4 to TRBJ1-2, with D tentatively TRBD1 (6 bases). Trimming removed 4 bases from V and 8 bases from J, with 14 bases in between. This CDR3 is 13 amino acids long. CDR3 amino acids: CASSWGGGRGYTF. The CDR3, as DNA: TGTGCCAGCAGTTGGGGAGGGGGAAGGGGCTACACCTTC.

V usage is TRBV14 and J usage is TRBJ2-7; D is perhaps TRBD2 (5 bases). The CDR3 has 17 residues. The V end was cut by 0 bases, the J end by 6 bases, with 21 bases between. CDR1 is SGHDN, CDR2 FVKESK, per germline. CDR3 nucleotide sequence: TGTGCCAGCAGCCAAGATTACGGGGTTGGACTGACCTCCGAGCAGTACTTC. Translation gives CASSQDYGVGLTSEQYF.

The chain employs TRBV5-6 and TRBJ2-1; a weak D match, TRBD1 (5 bases). This CDR3 has 15 residues. Germline V lookup: CDR1 SGHDT, CDR2 YYEEEE. V shed 0 bases and J shed 4 bases, with 11 bases lying between them. CDR3 sequence: CASSLGLPGYNEQFF. The CDR3 nucleotides read TGTGCCAGCAGCTTGGGCCTTCCAGGGTACAATGAGCAGTTCTTC.

The chain employs TRBV19 and TRBJ1-5; tentatively, D is TRBD1 (5 bases). Trimming shortened V by 9 bases and J by 0 bases, and 21 bases separated the two germline ends. The CDR3 has 17 amino acids. The germline CDR1 and CDR2 sequences are LNHDA and SQIVND (reference sequence). CDR3 region: CASSTGGVWNSNQPQHF. CDR3 in DNA: TGTGCCAGCTCAACGGGGGGGGTTTGGAATAGCAATCAGCCCCAGCATTTT.

The V call is TRBV4-2, the J call TRBJ1-2; a possible D gene is TRBD1 (6 bases). The CDR3 sequence is 15 residues long. Deletions cut 0 bases from V and 6 bases from J, with 14 bases between. Germline V gene sequence: CDR1 LGHNA, CDR2 YNFKEQ. The CDR3 is CASSQDGTRLNGYTF. As DNA, the CDR3 is TGTGCCAGCAGCCAAGATGGGACACGCCTGAATGGCTACACCTTC.

Comment on this clone: A junction end diverges from the germline sequence, so it may reflect a read error. The V call is TRBV27, the J call TRBJ1-2; D possibly corresponds to TRBD1 (5 bases). The CDR3 is made up of 14 amino acids. Germline CDR1 and CDR2: MNHEY and SMNVEV (reference sequence). CDR3 nucleotide sequence: TGTGCCAGCAGTTCCCCAGGGATGCCGCGTATGGAGCTCTTC. This encodes CASSSPGMPRMELF.

This chain uses TRBV2 with TRBJ1-1; D perhaps matches TRBD1 (6 bases). Germline V lookup: CDR1 SNHLY, CDR2 FYNNEI. The CDR3 runs 13 residues. V was clipped by 4 bases and J by 4 bases, with 10 bases between them. CDR3 amino acids: CASSAQGTTEAFF. Written as DNA, the CDR3 is TGTGCCAGCAGTGCGCAGGGGACCACTGAAGCTTTCTTT.

The chain combines TRBV5-1 with TRBJ1-1; TRBD1 matches at 8 bases. The CDR3 extends over 13 amino acids. The junction had 4 bases not matched to a gene; V was cut back by 4 bases and J by 5 bases. From germline, CDR1 is SGHRS and CDR2 YFSETQ. The CDR3 DNA reads as TGCGCCAGCAGCCTACAGGGGGAAACTGAAGCTTTCTTT. Translated: CASSLQGETEAFF.

The chain employs TRBV7-8 and TRBJ2-7; D is perhaps TRBD1 (6 bases). The CDR3 extends over 16 amino acids. CDR1 is SGHVS, CDR2 FQNEAQ, per germline. With 1 base removed from V and 0 bases from J, the gap between germline ends came to 13 bases. The CDR3 bases are TGTGCCAGCAGCTTAGTCCCCACAGGGAACTCCTACGAGCAGTACTTC. Its translation is CASSLVPTGNSYEQYF.

CDR3 sequence reads: CASSIRGDRQETQYF. CDR3 nucleotide sequence: TGTGCCAGTAGTATCCGAGGGGATCGCCAAGAGACCCAGTACTTC. The V and J genes are TRBV19 and TRBJ2-5; either TRBD1 or TRBD2 may supply D (5 bases each). Germline V CDR1 and CDR2: LNHDA, SQIVND (reference sequence). V lost 3 bases and J 1 base, leaving 12 bases between the germline ends. The CDR3 has 15 residues.

V usage is TRBV7-9 and J usage is TRBJ1-1; 7 nucleotides match TRBD1. This CDR3 is built from 14 residues. Looked up from germline, CDR1 is SEHNR and CDR2 is FQNEAQ (reference sequence). V shed 10 bases, J shed 0 bases, and the junction held 8 bases outside the gene matches. For the CDR3, the DNA is TGTGCCACGGGACCGGGACAGATGAACACTGAAGCTTTCTTT. Protein product: CATGPGQMNTEAFF.

The rearrangement joins TRBV19 to TRBJ2-5; the D gene is possibly TRBD1 (6 bases). Trimming cost V 1 base and J 4 bases, with 10 bases left between them. The CDR3 covers 14 residues. CDR1 LNHDA and CDR2 SQIVND come from the germline V gene (reference sequence). The CDR3 DNA sequence: TGTGCCAGTAGTATAGGAGGGGGTGGAGAGACCCAGTACTTC. Its translation: CASSIGGGGETQYF. Drawing the rest from reference TRBV19 and TRBJ2-5, the complete variable domain is DGGITQSPKYLFRKEGQNVTLSCEQNLNHDAMYWYRQDPGQGLRLIYYSQIVNDFQKGDIAEGYSVSREKKESFPLTVTSAQKNPTAFYLCASSIGGGGETQYFGPGTRLLVL.

The sample holds one count of this clone. V and J are TRBV2 and TRBJ1-1; D is perhaps TRBD1 (6 bases). The CDR3 has 10 amino acids. V shed 11 bases and J shed 3 bases, with 7 bases lying between them. Germline V gene sequence: CDR1 SNHLY, CDR2 FYNNEI. This chain's CDR3 is CAEGDTEAFF. The CDR3 bases are TGTGCCGAGGGGGACACTGAAGCTTTCTTT. Together with reference TRBV2 and TRBJ1-1, the CDR3 gives the full variable domain: EPEVTQTPSHQVTQMGQEVILRCVPISNHLYFYWYRQILGQKVEFLVSFYNNEISEKSEIFDDQFSVERPDGSNFTLKIRSTKLEDSAMYFCAEGDTEAFFGQGTRLTVV.

The chain links TRBV2 to TRBJ1-1; 8 positions match TRBD1. The length of the CDR3 is 12 residues. The germline V gene encodes CDR1 SNHLY and CDR2 FYNNEI. Trimming took 8 bases from V and 5 from J; bases not matched to a gene: 4. CDR3 sequence: CASDRGRTEAFF. The CDR3 DNA is TGTGCCAGCGACAGGGGAAGGACTGAAGCTTTCTTT.

The chain employs TRBV3-1 (or the pseudogene TRBV3-2) and TRBJ2-2; the match to TRBD2 covers 8 bases. Per germline, CDR1 LGHDT and CDR2 YNNKEL (reference sequence). V was pared by 3 bases and J by 3 bases, with 9 bases of the junction left unmatched. This CDR3 comprises 17 residues. The CDR3 DNA follows: TGTGCCAGCAGCCATCAACTAGCGGACCAATACACCGGGGAGCTGTTTTTT. It codes for CASSHQLADQYTGELFF.

CDR3 nucleotide sequence: TGCGCCAGCAGCCAAGAGCGGTCCGGTAGGCAGTATTTT. The encoded protein is CASSQERSGRQYF. The chain recombines TRBV4-1 with TRBJ2-3; no definite D call. The germline V and J ends were trimmed by 0 bases and 11 bases, with 12 bases remaining between them. The CDR3 totals 13 residues. From germline, CDR1 is MGHRA and CDR2 YSYEKL.

This clone has a single count. J is TRBJ2-7 and V is TRBV7-9, with 8 bases aligning to TRBD2. This CDR3 region has 14 residues. Germline V gives CDR1 SEHNR, CDR2 FQNEAQ (reference sequence). V lost 3 bases, J lost 2 bases, and 3 bases stayed unmatched. In DNA, the CDR3 is TGTGCCAGCAGCTTTAGCGGGGAGACCTACGAGCAGTACTTC. This codes for CASSFSGETYEQYF.

This clone was seen a handful of times. The V gene is TRBV7-9, the J gene TRBJ1-6, with 12 bases matching TRBD1. V lost 4 bases to trimming and J lost 4 bases; unmatched junction nucleotides: 5. The CDR3 has 17 amino acids. Germline CDR1 is SEHNR and CDR2 is FQNEAQ (reference sequence). This CDR3 is CASSSGTGGRYNSPLHF. DNA for the CDR3: TGTGCCAGCAGCTCGGGGACAGGGGGCAGGTATAATTCACCCCTCCACTTT.

This clone was seen only a few times. The V and J genes are TRBV2 and TRBJ1-2; 7 bases match TRBD1. The V gene end was trimmed by 5 bases and the J gene end by 11 bases; junction bases not matched to a gene: 11. Germline CDR1 reads SNHLY; CDR2 reads FYNNEI. The CDR3 has 13 residues. The CDR3 protein is CASSTGESMRYTF. In DNA form, the CDR3 reads TGTGCCAGCAGTACAGGGGAATCGATGCGGTACACCTTC.

This chain uses TRBV4-1 with TRBJ2-1, with D tentatively TRBD2 (5 bases). V was clipped by 4 bases and J by 7 bases, with 11 bases between them. The CDR3 consists of 13 residues. Germline CDR1 and CDR2: MGHRA and YSYEKL. DNA for the CDR3: TGCGCCAGCAGCCTGGGCCCGGGGAATGAGCAGTTCTTC. Translation: CASSLGPGNEQFF.

CDR3: CASSYDTDMRKLFF. CDR3 DNA: TGTGCCAGCAGTTACGACACGGACATGAGAAAACTGTTTTTT. The rearrangement links TRBV6-5 to TRBJ1-4; TRBD1 is a possible D gene (5 bases). Germline V gene lookup returns CDR1 MNHEY and CDR2 SVGAGI. The CDR3 runs to 14 residues. Trimming took 2 bases from V and 10 from J, leaving 14 bases between them.

The chain joins TRBV18 to TRBJ1-2; unclear D gene. The germline CDR1 and CDR2 sequences are KGHSH and LQKENI. V lost 2 bases and J lost 2, with 12 bases in between. CDR3 length: 15 residues. This chain's CDR3 is CASSPVNSGNYGYTF. For the CDR3, the DNA is TGTGCCAGCTCACCAGTCAACTCGGGGAACTATGGCTACACCTTC.

This chain links TRBV6-4 with TRBJ2-3, with TRBD1 identical over 11 bases. V shed 4 bases, J shed 4 bases, and the junction held 4 bases outside the gene matches. The germline V gene encodes CDR1 MRHNA and CDR2 SNTAGT. This CDR3 has 15 residues. In nucleotides, the CDR3 is TGTGCCAGCAGTGGAGGACAGGGGGCAGCAGATACGCAGTATTTT. Translating it yields CASSGGQGAADTQYF.

A single count supports this clone. The chain is built from TRBV7-9 and TRBJ1-4, with D possibly being TRBD1 (6 bases). Germline V gene lookup returns CDR1 SEHNR and CDR2 FQNEAQ (reference sequence). V dropped 3 bases and J dropped 3 bases, with 11 bases sitting between them. CDR3 length: 15 amino acids. The CDR3 nucleotides read TGTGCCAGCAGCTTCCCGGGACAAGCTAATGAAAAACTGTTTTTT. As protein: CASSFPGQANEKLFF. Complete variable domain (other parts from reference TRBV7-9 and TRBJ1-4): DTGVSQNPRHKITKRGQNVTFRCDPISEHNRLYWYRQTLGQGPEFLTYFQNEAQLEKSRLLSDRFSAERPKGSFSTLEIQRTEQGDSAMYLCASSFPGQANEKLFFGSGTQLSVL.

The V call is TRBV13, the J call TRBJ2-1, with no clear D. Germline CDR1 reads PRHDT; CDR2 reads FYEKMQ (reference sequence). With 5 bases removed from V and 0 bases from J, the gap between germline ends came to 14 bases. This CDR3 comprises 16 residues. The chain's CDR3 is CASSHGSGSSYNEQFF. CDR3 DNA: TGTGCCAGCAGCCACGGGTCGGGCAGCTCCTACAATGAGCAGTTCTTC.

The rearrangement links TRBV4-1 to TRBJ2-2; perhaps TRBD1 as D (6 bases). Between the trimmed V and J ends, which lost 7 bases and 2 bases, there was a span of 14 bases. The CDR3 covers 15 residues. CDR1 is MGHRA, CDR2 YSYEKL, per germline. CDR3 in amino acids: CASTKAGDNTGELFF. CDR3 nucleotides: TGCGCCAGCACCAAGGCAGGGGATAACACCGGGGAGCTGTTTTTT.

This clone is a singleton in its sample. This sequence joins TRBV19 and TRBJ1-6, with D hard to call. CDR1 is LNHDA and CDR2 is SQIVND in the germline V gene (reference sequence). Trimming removed 3 bases from V and 0 bases from J, with 9 bases in between. The CDR3 has 16 amino acids. CDR3 sequence reads: CASSIYGSSYNSPLHF. CDR3 nucleotides: TGTGCCAGTAGTATCTACGGGAGCTCCTATAATTCACCCCTCCACTTT.

The CDR3 region is CASSLAEKGRSPLHF. The CDR3 nucleotides read TGTGCCAGCAGCTTAGCGGAAAAGGGAAGGTCACCCCTCCACTTT. The V gene is TRBV7-9, the J gene TRBJ1-6; D is undetermined. Per germline, CDR1 SEHNR and CDR2 FQNEAQ (reference sequence). Between the trimmed V and J ends, which lost 0 bases and 10 bases, there was a span of 13 bases. The CDR3 totals 15 residues.